A selection of T cell receptor beta chains follows, all from one sample in a study of identical twins. TCRdb redid the calling of the 5' RACE reads with MiXCR, one entry per CDR3 protein. The table shows some 900,000 distinct CDR3 sequences, with approximately 13% occurring only once. Another study also made use of these data, one on yellow fever vaccine responses in identical twins.

The material sequenced was PBMCs. Receptor source: a woman aged 18-35 years in good health. Both conserved end residues are part of each CDR3. A D gene is named only where the DNA matches it firmly.

D gene,V gene,J gene,CDR3 protein
-,TRBV5-1,TRBJ1-1,CASSTLGFTEAFF
TRBD1,TRBV15,TRBJ1-5,CATSRQGARQPQHF
-,TRBV19,TRBJ2-7,CASSTYAGPAYEQYF
TRBD2,TRBV7-7,TRBJ2-1,CASSTLAGGPNEQFF
-,TRBV7-9,TRBJ2-7,CASSPGRDPGRAYEQYF
-,TRBV20-1,TRBJ2-4,CSASPAGLVKNIQYF
-,TRBV20-1,TRBJ2-2,CSARARGAGELFF
-,TRBV6-5,TRBJ2-5,CASSYSGGAQETQYF
TRBD1,TRBV29-1,TRBJ2-5,CSLTPGTGGEETQYF
-,TRBV12-3/TRBV12-4,TRBJ1-1,CASSLTGTSAPNTEAFF
-,TRBV12-3/TRBV12-4,TRBJ1-5,CASSWGFIDQPQHF
-,TRBV10-3,TRBJ2-3,CAIAERTTDTQYF
-,TRBV28,TRBJ1-2,CASSLRQSGSYGYTF
-,TRBV11-1,TRBJ2-1,CASSPGRGDGEQFF
-,TRBV25-1,TRBJ2-7,CASSEPPPSYEQYF
-,TRBV28,TRBJ2-3,CASSFPQQDWSTDTQYF
-,TRBV5-1,TRBJ2-1,CASSLTSSSSYNEQFF
-,TRBV4-1,TRBJ1-1,CASSQERGRGTEAFF
-,TRBV5-6,TRBJ2-7,CASTPDNTPYEQYF
TRBD1,TRBV29-1,TRBJ1-1,CSVEDRGMNTEAFF
-,TRBV20-1,TRBJ1-3,CSARDAGIVISSGNTIYF
-,TRBV16,TRBJ2-7,CASSRPLRGLNEQYF
-,TRBV7-2,TRBJ1-5,CASSLASWQLNQPQHF
TRBD2,TRBV20-1,TRBJ2-3,CSARRGMGGDTDTQYF
TRBD2,TRBV27,TRBJ2-7,CASSGLASTYEQYF
-,TRBV5-5,TRBJ2-1,CASSLYREARSYNEQFF
-,TRBV7-8,TRBJ2-7,CASSHWEPYYEQYF
-,TRBV5-5,TRBJ2-7,CASSFDEGLEQYF
-,TRBV5-1,TRBJ1-4,CASSLSGTENEKLFF
-,TRBV29-1,TRBJ1-5,CSVQYSNQPQHF
-,TRBV10-3,TRBJ2-7,CAISESPRPLQDEQYF
-,TRBV10-2,TRBJ2-1,CASRPPGGSSYNEQFF
-,TRBV20-1,TRBJ2-3,CIMGTSDTQYF
-,TRBV29-1,TRBJ2-5,CSVENGQGWETQYF
-,TRBV27,TRBJ2-5,CATRKGAWETQYF
TRBD2,TRBV7-6,TRBJ2-7,CASSSLPSGSSYEQYF
-,TRBV20-1,TRBJ2-1,CSVGPGLNNEQFF
TRBD1,TRBV3-1,TRBJ2-3,CASSPTLGQGAADTQYF
-,TRBV7-2,TRBJ2-1,CASSFRRERAEQFF
TRBD2,TRBV9,TRBJ2-5,CASSVSGTSGVETQYF